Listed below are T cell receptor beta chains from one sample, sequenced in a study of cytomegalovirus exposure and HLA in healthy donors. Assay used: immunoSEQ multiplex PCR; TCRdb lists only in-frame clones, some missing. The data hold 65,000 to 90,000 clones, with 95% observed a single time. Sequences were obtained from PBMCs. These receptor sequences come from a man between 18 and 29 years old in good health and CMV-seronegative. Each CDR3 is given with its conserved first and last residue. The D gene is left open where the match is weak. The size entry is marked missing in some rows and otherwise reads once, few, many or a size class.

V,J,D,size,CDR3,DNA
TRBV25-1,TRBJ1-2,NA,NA,CASSGGPVPVGYTF,TGTGCCAGCAGTGGGGGCCCGGTCCCAGTTGGCTACACCTTC
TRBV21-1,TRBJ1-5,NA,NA,CASSMDRVKGQPQHF,TGTGCCAGCAGTATGGACAGGGTAAAAGGTCAGCCCCAGCATTTT
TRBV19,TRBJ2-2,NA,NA,CASTTHYQGTAQSDGELFF,TGTGCCAGTACCACTCACTATCAGGGGACGGCGCAGAGTGACGGGGAGCTGTTTTTT
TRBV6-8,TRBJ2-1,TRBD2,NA,CASSPTAPSGGAFIYNEQFF,TGTGCCAGCAGTCCCACAGCCCCTAGCGGGGGGGCCTTTATCTACAATGAGCAGTTCTTC
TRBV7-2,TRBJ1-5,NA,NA,CASSTRGNQPQHF,TGTGCCAGCAGCACAAGGGGGAATCAGCCCCAGCATTTT
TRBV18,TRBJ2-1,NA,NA,CASSPNGGTYNEQFF,TGTGCCAGCTCACCAAACGGGGGAACATACAATGAGCAGTTCTTC
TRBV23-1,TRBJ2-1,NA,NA,CATPGVGGPSYNEQFF,TGCGCCACCCCCGGGGTCGGGGGGCCATCCTACAATGAGCAGTTCTTC
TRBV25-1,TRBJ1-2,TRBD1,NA,CASGDREIGYTF,TGTGCCAGCGGGGACAGGGAGATTGGCTACACCTTC
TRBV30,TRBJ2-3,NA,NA,CAWSRATTVVTQYF,TGTGCCTGGAGTCGAGCTACCACGGTTGTTACGCAGTATTTT
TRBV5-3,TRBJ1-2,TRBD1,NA,CARSLTTGGLIQDYGYTF,TGTGCCAGAAGCTTAACTACAGGGGGCTTAATCCAGGACTATGGCTACACCTTC
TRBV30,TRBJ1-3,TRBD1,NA,CAWTFGQGSSGNTIYF,TGTGCCTGGACCTTTGGACAGGGGAGCTCTGGAAACACCATATATTTT
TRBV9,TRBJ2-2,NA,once,CASSVYYDTGELFF,TGTGCCAGCAGCGTATATTATGACACCGGGGAGCTGTTTTTT
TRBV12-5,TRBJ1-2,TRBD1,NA,CASGLPGQGGYGYTF,TGTGCTAGTGGTTTGCCGGGACAGGGGGGCTATGGCTACACCTTC
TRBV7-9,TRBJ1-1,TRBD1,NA,CASRVQGGNTEAFF,TGTGCCAGCAGGGTACAGGGGGGCAACACTGAAGCTTTCTTT
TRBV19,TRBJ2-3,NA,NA,CASSMPESRTDTQYF,TGTGCCAGTAGTATGCCCGAGTCGCGCACAGATACGCAGTATTTT
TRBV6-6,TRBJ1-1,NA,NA,CASSTGNMNTEAFF,TGTGCCAGCAGTACAGGGAACATGAACACTGAAGCTTTCTTT
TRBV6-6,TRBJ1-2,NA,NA,CASSPRTASERGGYTF,TGTGCCAGCAGTCCCCGGACAGCTTCAGAACGCGGTGGCTACACCTTC
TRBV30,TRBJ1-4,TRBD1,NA,CAWSTVTGGWSGRSANEKLFF,TGTGCCTGGAGCACGGTCACAGGGGGATGGAGCGGACGTTCAGCTAATGAAAAACTGTTTTTT
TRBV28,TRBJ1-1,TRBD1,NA,CASSLISGGGTEAFF,TGTGCCAGCAGTTTAATCTCAGGGGGCGGGACTGAAGCTTTCTTT
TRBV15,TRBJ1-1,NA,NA,CATSRQNTEAFF,TGTGCCACCAGCAGACAGAACACTGAAGCTTTCTTT
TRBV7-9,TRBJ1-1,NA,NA,CASSFTGEAFF,TGTGCCAGCAGCTTCACAGGTGAAGCTTTCTTT
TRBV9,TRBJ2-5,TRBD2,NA,CASSAGTSGARETQYF,TGTGCCAGCAGCGCCGGGACTAGCGGGGCCCGAGAGACCCAGTACTTC
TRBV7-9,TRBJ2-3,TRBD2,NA,CASSLGSPGGSTDTQYF,TGTGCCAGCAGCTTAGGGTCCCCGGGGGGGTCTACAGATACGCAGTATTTT
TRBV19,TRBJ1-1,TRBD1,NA,CASRDRAYTEAFF,TGTGCCAGTAGGGACAGGGCGTACACTGAAGCTTTCTTT
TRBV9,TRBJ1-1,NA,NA,CASSVGGVLNTEAFF,TGTGCCAGCAGCGTAGGGGGGGTTTTGAACACTGAAGCTTTCTTT
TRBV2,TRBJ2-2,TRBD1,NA,CASSGDRMTGELFF,TGTGCCAGCAGTGGGGACAGGATGACCGGGGAGCTGTTTTTT
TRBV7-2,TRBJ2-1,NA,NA,CASSLDAGQYNEQFF,TGTGCCAGCAGCTTAGATGCGGGGCAGTACAATGAGCAGTTCTTC
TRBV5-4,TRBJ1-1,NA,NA,CASSWDVGGTEAFF,TGTGCCAGCAGCTGGGATGTAGGGGGCACTGAAGCTTTCTTT
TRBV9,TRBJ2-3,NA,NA,CASSASLDTDTQYF,TGTGCCAGCAGCGCCTCACTTGACACAGATACGCAGTATTTT
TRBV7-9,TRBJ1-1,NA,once,CASSLPGGMTEAFF,TGTGCCAGCAGCCTACCGGGGGGGATGACTGAAGCTTTCTTT
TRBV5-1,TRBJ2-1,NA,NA,CASSLNVGFHEQFF,TGCGCCAGCAGCTTAAATGTCGGGTTCCATGAGCAGTTCTTC
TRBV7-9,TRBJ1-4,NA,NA,CASSPGHGNEKLFF,TGTGCCAGCAGCCCGGGACACGGGAATGAAAAACTGTTTTTT
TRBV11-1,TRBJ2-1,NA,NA,CASSLEDIYSYNEQFF,TGTGCCAGCAGCTTAGAGGACATTTACTCCTACAATGAGCAGTTCTTC
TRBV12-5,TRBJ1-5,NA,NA,CASGGGRDQPQHF,TGTGCTAGTGGGGGGGGTAGGGATCAGCCCCAGCATTTT
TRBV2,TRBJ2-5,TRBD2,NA,CASSGEKGLAGGETQYF,TGTGCCAGCAGTGGAGAGAAGGGACTAGCGGGGGGGGAGACCCAGTACTTC
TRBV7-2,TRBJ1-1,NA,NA,CASSLRRQMNTEAFF,TGTGCCAGCAGCTTACGGAGGCAGATGAACACTGAAGCTTTCTTT
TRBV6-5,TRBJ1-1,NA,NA,CASSYSKRGLDTEAFF,TGTGCCAGCAGTTACTCGAAAAGGGGGTTGGACACTGAAGCTTTCTTT
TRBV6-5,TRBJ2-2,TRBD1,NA,CASSSPGQGNAGELFF,TGTGCCAGCAGTTCTCCTGGACAGGGTAACGCCGGGGAGCTGTTTTTT
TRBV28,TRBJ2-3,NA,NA,CASSFFPRQGVTDTQYF,TGTGCCAGCAGTTTTTTCCCCCGCCAGGGCGTCACAGATACGCAGTATTTT
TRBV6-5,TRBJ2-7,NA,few,CASRLGGSYEQYF,TGTGCCAGCAGATTGGGGGGCTCCTACGAGCAGTACTTC
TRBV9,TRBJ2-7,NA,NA,CASSPRTGAYEQYF,TGTGCCAGCAGCCCGCGGACCGGGGCCTACGAGCAGTACTTC
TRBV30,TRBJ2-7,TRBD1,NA,CAWSVPKGTGEMGQYF,TGTGCCTGGAGTGTGCCCAAGGGGACAGGTGAAATGGGGCAGTACTTC
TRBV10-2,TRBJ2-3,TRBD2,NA,CASVAGGTDTQYF,TGCGCCAGCGTAGCGGGGGGCACAGATACGCAGTATTTT
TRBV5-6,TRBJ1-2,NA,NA,CASRFATGLGYGYTF,TGTGCCAGCAGGTTCGCCACAGGGTTGGGCTATGGCTACACCTTC
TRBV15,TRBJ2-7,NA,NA,CATREGEDRAYEQYF,TGTGCCACCAGGGAAGGGGAGGACCGCGCCTACGAGCAGTACTTC
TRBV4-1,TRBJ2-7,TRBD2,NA,CASSHIRTGGVAYEQYF,TGCGCCAGCAGCCACATTCGAACGGGGGGGGTTGCCTACGAGCAGTACTTC
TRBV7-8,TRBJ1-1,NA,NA,CASTRLEGTEAFF,TGTGCCAGCACCCGATTGGAGGGGACTGAAGCTTTCTTT
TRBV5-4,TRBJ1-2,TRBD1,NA,CASSFIDRGGDGYTF,TGTGCCAGCAGCTTTATCGACAGGGGAGGCGATGGCTACACCTTC
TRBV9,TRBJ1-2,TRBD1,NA,CASSTTGQGQGYTF,TGTGCCAGCAGCACAACCGGACAGGGCCAAGGCTACACCTTC
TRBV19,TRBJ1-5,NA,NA,CASSTGGTQPQHF,TGTGCCAGTTCAACTGGGGGGACTCAGCCCCAGCATTTT
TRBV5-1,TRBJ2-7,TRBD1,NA,CASSLAPGTGTGVSYEQYF,TGCGCCAGCAGCTTGGCACCGGGAACCGGGACAGGGGTGTCCTACGAGCAGTACTTC
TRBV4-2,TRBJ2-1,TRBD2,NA,CASSQGRGLAGGLDNEQFF,TGTGCCAGCAGCCAAGGCAGGGGACTAGCGGGGGGGCTTGACAATGAGCAGTTCTTC
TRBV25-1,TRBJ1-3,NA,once,CASSENLRDSGNTIYF,TGTGCCAGCAGTGAAAATCTCAGGGACTCTGGAAACACCATATATTTT
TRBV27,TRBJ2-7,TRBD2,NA,CASSSLAGDLYEQYF,TGTGCCAGCAGTTCCCTAGCGGGGGATCTGTACGAGCAGTACTTC
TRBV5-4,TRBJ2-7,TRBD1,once,CASSWGTGIDSYEQYF,TGTGCCAGCAGCTGGGGGACAGGGATCGACTCCTACGAGCAGTACTTC
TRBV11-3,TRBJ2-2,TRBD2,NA,CASSSSGGEGELFF,TGTGCCAGCAGCTCGAGCGGGGGGGAGGGGGAGCTGTTTTTT
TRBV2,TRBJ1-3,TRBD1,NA,CARGRQGGNTIYF,TGTGCCAGAGGGAGACAGGGAGGAAACACCATATATTTT
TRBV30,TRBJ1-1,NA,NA,CAWKRQVNTEAFF,TGTGCCTGGAAGCGACAGGTGAACACTGAAGCTTTCTTT
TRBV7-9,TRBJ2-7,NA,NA,CASSLSLYEQYF,TGTGCCAGCAGCTTGAGCCTCTACGAGCAGTACTTC
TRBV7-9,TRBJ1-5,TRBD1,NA,CASSLVVGTGDQPQHF,TGTGCCAGCAGCTTAGTTGTCGGGACAGGGGACCAGCCCCAGCATTTT